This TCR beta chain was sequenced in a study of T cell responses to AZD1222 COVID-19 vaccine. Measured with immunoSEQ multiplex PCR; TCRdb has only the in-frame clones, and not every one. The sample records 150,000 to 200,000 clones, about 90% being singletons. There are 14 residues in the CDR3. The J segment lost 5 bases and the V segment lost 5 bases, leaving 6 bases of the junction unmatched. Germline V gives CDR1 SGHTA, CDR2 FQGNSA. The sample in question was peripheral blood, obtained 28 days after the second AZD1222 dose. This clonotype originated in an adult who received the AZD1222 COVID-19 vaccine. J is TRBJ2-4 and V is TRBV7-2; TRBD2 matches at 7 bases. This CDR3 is CASSIGTIENIQYF. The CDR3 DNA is TGTGCCAGCAGCATAGGGACTATCGAAAACATTCAGTACTTC.